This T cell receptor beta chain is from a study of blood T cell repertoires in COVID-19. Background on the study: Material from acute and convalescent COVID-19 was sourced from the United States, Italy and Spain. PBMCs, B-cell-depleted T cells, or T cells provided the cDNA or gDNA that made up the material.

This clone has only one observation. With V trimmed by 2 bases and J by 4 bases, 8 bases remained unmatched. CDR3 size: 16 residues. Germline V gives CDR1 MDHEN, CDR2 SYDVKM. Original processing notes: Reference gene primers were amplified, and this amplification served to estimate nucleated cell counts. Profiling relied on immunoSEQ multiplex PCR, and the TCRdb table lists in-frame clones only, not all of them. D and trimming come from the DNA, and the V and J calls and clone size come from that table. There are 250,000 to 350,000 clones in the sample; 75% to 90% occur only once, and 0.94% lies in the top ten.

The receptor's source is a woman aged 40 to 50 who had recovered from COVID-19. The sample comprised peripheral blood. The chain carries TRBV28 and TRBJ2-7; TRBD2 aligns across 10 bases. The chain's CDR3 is CASSLVLLAGSYEQYF. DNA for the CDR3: TGTGCCAGCAGTTTAGTTCTACTAGCGGGAAGTTACGAGCAGTACTTC.